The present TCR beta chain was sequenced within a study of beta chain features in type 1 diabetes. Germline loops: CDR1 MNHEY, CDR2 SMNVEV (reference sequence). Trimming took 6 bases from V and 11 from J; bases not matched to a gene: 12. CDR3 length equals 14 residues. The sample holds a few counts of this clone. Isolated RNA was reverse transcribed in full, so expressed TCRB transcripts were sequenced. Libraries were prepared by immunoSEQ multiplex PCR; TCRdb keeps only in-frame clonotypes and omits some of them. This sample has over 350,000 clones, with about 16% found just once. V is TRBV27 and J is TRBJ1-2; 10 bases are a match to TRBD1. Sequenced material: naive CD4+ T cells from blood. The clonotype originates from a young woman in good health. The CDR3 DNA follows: TGTGCCAGCAGCAACTTCCGGGACAGGGGAGGGTACACCTTC. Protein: CASSNFRDRGGYTF.